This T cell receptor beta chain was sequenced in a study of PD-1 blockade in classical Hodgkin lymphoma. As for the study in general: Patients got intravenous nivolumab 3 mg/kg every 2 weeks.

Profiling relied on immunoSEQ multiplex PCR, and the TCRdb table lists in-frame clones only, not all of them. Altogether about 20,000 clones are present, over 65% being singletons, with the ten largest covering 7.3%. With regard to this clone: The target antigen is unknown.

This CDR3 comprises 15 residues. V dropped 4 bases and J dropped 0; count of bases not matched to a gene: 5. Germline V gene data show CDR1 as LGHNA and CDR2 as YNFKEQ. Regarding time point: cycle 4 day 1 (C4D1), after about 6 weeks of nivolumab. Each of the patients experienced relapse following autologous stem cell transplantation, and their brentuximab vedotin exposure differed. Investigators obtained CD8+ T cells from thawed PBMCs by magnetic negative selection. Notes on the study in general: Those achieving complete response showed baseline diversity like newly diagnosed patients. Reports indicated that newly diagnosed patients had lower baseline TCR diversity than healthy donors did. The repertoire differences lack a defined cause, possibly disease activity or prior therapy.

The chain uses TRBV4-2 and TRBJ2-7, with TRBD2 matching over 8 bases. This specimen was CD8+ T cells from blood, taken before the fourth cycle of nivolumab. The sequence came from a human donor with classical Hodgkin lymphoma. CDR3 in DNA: TGTGCCAGCAGCCCGGGGGGGGGCAGCTCCTACGAGCAGTACTTC. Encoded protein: CASSPGGGSSYEQYF.